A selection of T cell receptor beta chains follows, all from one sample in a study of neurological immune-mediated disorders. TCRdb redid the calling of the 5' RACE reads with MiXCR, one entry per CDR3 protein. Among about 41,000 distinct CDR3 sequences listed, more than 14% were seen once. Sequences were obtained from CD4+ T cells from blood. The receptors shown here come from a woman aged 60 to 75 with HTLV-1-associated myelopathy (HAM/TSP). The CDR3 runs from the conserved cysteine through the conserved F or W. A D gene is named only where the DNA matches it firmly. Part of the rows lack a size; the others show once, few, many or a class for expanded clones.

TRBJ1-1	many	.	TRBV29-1	TGCAGCGTTGCGTCCAGGCTAACCACTGAAGCTTTCTTT	CSVASRLTTEAFF
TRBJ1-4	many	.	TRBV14	TGTGCCAGCAGCCCACGGACAGCAAATGAAAAACTGTTTTTT	CASSPRTANEKLFF
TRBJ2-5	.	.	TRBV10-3	TGTGCCATCAGTGAGCCAGGCCGCCTGGACAGTCGGGGAGAGACCCAGTACTTC	CAISEPGRLDSRGETQYF
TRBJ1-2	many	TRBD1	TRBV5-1	TGCGCCAGCAGCCCAAATACAGGGGGCGCTGACTATGGCTACACCTTC	CASSPNTGGADYGYTF
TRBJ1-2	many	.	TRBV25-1	TGTGCCAGCAGTGTTCCGGGACGAATGGGCTACACCTTC	CASSVPGRMGYTF
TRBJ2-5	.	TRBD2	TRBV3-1	TGTGCCAGCAGCCAACTGAGCGGGATTCAGGAGACCCAGTACTTC	CASSQLSGIQETQYF
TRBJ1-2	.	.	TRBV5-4	TGTGCCAGCAGCTTGGGTGGGGGTACTAACTATGGCTACACCTTC	CASSLGGGTNYGYTF
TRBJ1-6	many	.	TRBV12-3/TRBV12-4	TGTGCCAGCAGTTTGGGCAGGGCGGGTTATAATTCACCCCTCCACTTT	CASSLGRAGYNSPLHF
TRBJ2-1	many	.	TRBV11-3	TGTGCCAGCAGCCTGAATGGGTACAATGAGCAGTTCTTC	CASSLNGYNEQFF
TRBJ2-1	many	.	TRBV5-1	TGCGCCAGCAGCTTCGGGACCGATCCCGAGCAGTTCTTC	CASSFGTDPEQFF
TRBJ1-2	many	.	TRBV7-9	TGTGCCAGCAGCCCTGACGGAGTCTATGGCTACACCTTC	CASSPDGVYGYTF
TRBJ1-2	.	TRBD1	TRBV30	TGTGCCTGGAGTGCCGGACAGGGAGAGGGCTACACCTTC	CAWSAGQGEGYTF
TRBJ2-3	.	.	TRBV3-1	TGTGCCAGCAGCCAAGGCCTGAGGGGGGGCCAGACAGATACGCAGTATTTT	CASSQGLRGGQTDTQYF
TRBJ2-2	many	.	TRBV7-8	TGTGCCAGCAGCTTGGCCCGGGACGCCGGGGAGCTGTTTTTT	CASSLARDAGELFF
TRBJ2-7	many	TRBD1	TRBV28	TGTGCCAGCAGTCTACGACAGGGGAACTACGAGCAGTACTTC	CASSLRQGNYEQYF
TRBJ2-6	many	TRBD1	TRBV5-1	TGCGCCAGCAGCACGACAGGGGACTCTGGGGCCAACGTCCTGACTTTC	CASSTTGDSGANVLTF
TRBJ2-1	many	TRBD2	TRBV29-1	TGCAGCGTTGTGACTAGCGGTATCTACAATGAGCAGTTCTTC	CSVVTSGIYNEQFF
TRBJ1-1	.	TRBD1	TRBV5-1	TGCGCCAGCAGCCCCGGACAGGGGATGAACACTGAAGCTTTCTTT	CASSPGQGMNTEAFF
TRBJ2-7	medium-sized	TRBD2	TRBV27	TGTGCCGCCCGTCGGGTAGCGGGGCCGTTCTACGAGCAGTACTTC	CAARRVAGPFYEQYF
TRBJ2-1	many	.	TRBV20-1	TGCAGTGCTAGAGGAGACAATGAGCAGTTCTTC	CSARGDNEQFF
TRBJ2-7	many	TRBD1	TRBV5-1	TGCGCCAGCAGCCACGACAGGGGAGTCTACGAGCAGTACTTC	CASSHDRGVYEQYF
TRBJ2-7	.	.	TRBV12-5	TGTGCTAGTGGTTTTGTACTCGGCGCACTACGATCCCTCTCATACGAGCAGTACTTC	CASGFVLGALRSLSYEQYF
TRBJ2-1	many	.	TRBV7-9	TGTGCCAGCAGCTCGAACCTGGATGAGCAGTTCTTC	CASSSNLDEQFF
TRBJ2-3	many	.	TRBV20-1	TGCAGTGCTAGTGTCGGGTCCCTGGGTCCCGTTTTTTCAGATACGCAGTATTTT	CSASVGSLGPVFSDTQYF
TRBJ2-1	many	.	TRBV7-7	TGTGCCAGCAGTTCTAGTTTTTCCTACAATGAGCAGTTCTTC	CASSSSFSYNEQFF
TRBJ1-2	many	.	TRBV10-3	TGTGCCATCAGCGACCGATCTTCGGGAACGTATGGCTACACCTTC	CAISDRSSGTYGYTF
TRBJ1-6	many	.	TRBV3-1	TGTGCCAGCAGCCGACCCGGGGGGAACGGTTCACCCCTCCACTTT	CASSRPGGNGSPLHF
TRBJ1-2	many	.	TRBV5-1	TGCGCCAGCAGCTTGGAGGGGGGCGGAGGGAGCGGCTACACCTTC	CASSLEGGGGSGYTF
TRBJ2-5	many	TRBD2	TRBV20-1	TGCAGTGCAACCGGGACTAGCGGGGGGGGGGGCCAAGAGACCCAGTACTTC	CSATGTSGGGGQETQYF
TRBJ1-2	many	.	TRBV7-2	TGTGCCAGCAGCTTAGGGACAGAAGGGTCCAGCTATGGCTACACCTTC	CASSLGTEGSSYGYTF
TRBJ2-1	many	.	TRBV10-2	TGCGCCAGCAGTGACCGGAGTGAGAGGGCCGGGGATGAGCAGTTCTTC	CASSDRSERAGDEQFF
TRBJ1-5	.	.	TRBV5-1	TGCGCCAGCAGCTTGCAGGGACGGGATAGCAATCAGACCAAGCATTTT	CASSLQGRDSNQTKHF
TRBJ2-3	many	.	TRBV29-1	TGCAGCGTTGTAATACTTTCCACAGATACGCAGTATTTT	CSVVILSTDTQYF
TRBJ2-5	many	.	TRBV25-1	TGTGCCAGCAGTCCTAAGGGGTCCCGCAGATTTCAAGAGACCCAGTACTTC	CASSPKGSRRFQETQYF
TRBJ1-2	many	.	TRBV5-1	TGCGCCAGCAGCTTGTATGGGAGCTACACCTTC	CASSLYGSYTF
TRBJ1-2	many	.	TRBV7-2	TGTGCCAGCAGACAGACAGGATATGGCTACACCTTC	CASRQTGYGYTF
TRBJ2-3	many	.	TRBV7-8	TGTGCCAGCAGCTTAGTGAAGGGGGTACGAAGCACAGATACGCAGTATTTT	CASSLVKGVRSTDTQYF
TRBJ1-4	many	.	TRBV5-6	TGTGCCAGCAGCTTCGGACACCGCGGGGAAAAACTGTTTTTT	CASSFGHRGEKLFF
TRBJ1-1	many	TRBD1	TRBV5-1	TGCGCCAGCAGCCCCCGACAGGGAAGAGCCACTGAAGCTTTCTTT	CASSPRQGRATEAFF
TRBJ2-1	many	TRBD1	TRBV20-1	TGCAGTGCTAACCGGGACAGGGGGCAGAATGAGCAGTTCTTC	CSANRDRGQNEQFF
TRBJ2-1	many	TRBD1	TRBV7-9	TGTGCCAGCAGCACGAGACTCGGACAGGGGGTTGTGCAGTTCTTC	CASSTRLGQGVVQFF
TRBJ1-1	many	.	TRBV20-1	TGCAGTGCCTTACAGCCCTTGGGGTACACTGAAGCTTTCTTT	CSALQPLGYTEAFF
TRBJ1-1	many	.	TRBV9	TGTGCCAGCAGCGCCGGAACGGGAGGCCGGAACACTGAAGCTTTCTTT	CASSAGTGGRNTEAFF
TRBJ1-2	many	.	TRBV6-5	TGTGCCAGCAGCGGACGGGTGGATGGCTACACCTTC	CASSGRVDGYTF
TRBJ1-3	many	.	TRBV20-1	TGCAGTGTACAGGCAGGGAATGGAAACACCATATATTTT	CSVQAGNGNTIYF
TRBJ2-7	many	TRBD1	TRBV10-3	TGTGCCACCCACCTAAACAGGGGCGATCACGAGCAGTACTTC	CATHLNRGDHEQYF